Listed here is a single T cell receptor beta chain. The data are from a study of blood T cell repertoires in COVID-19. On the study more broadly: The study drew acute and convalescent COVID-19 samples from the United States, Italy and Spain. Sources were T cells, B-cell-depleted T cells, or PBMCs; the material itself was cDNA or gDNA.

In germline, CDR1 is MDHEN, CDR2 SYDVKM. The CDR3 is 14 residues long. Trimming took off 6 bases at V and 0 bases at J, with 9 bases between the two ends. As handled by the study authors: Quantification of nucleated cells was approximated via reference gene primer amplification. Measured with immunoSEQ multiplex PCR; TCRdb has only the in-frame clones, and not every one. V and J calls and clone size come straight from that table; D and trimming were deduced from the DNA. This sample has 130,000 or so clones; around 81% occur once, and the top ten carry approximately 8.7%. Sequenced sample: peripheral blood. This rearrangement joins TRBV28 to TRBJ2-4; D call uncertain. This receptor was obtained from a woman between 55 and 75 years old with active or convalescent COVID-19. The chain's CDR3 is CASSVSVAKNIQYF. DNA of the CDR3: TGTGCCAGCAGCGTCTCGGTAGCCAAAAACATTCAGTACTTC.